The 25 T cell receptor beta chains below come from one sample, sequenced in a study of cytomegalovirus exposure and HLA in healthy donors. In the PCR, 60 Vbeta and 13 Jbeta primers were used. Measured with immunoSEQ multiplex PCR; TCRdb has only the in-frame clones, and not every one. Of about 170,000 clones listed, around 75% are singletons. The sample was PBMCs. The receptors shown here come from a male donor in good health and CMV-seronegative.

The chain combines TRBV9 with TRBJ1-2, with unresolved D. CDR3 length equals 11 residues. The germline V gene encodes CDR1 SGDLS and CDR2 YYNGEE. The CDR3 sequence is CASTGNYGYTF. DNA for the CDR3: TGTGCTTCCACCGGGAACTATGGCTACACCTTC. Variable domain in full (rest from reference TRBV9 and TRBJ1-2): DSGVTQTPKHLITATGQRVTLRCSPRSGDLSVYWYQQSLDQGLQFLIQYYNGEERAKGNILERFSAQQFPDLHSELNLSSLELGDSALYFCASTGNYGYTFGSGTRLTVV.

The chain couples TRBV9 to TRBJ1-5, with TRBD1 matching 9 bases. With V trimmed by 3 bases and J by 6 bases, 7 bases remained unmatched. There are 15 residues in the CDR3. Germline CDR1 SGDLS, CDR2 YYNGEE. The CDR3 is CASSADGTGSQPQHF. The CDR3 DNA reads as TGTGCCAGCAGCGCCGACGGGACAGGGAGTCAGCCCCAGCATTTT. Full variable domain (rest looked up from reference TRBV9 and TRBJ1-5): DSGVTQTPKHLITATGQRVTLRCSPRSGDLSVYWYQQSLDQGLQFLIQYYNGEERAKGNILERFSAQQFPDLHSELNLSSLELGDSALYFCASSADGTGSQPQHFGDGTRLSIL.

This chain joins TRBV5-1 and TRBJ1-2; 9 bases map to TRBD1. J gave up 8 bases and V 0 bases, and 5 bases lay outside the gene matches. Germline V lookup: CDR1 SGHRS, CDR2 YFSETQ. The CDR3 runs to 14 residues. The DNA for the CDR3 is TGCGCCAGCAGCTTGGGGGGACAGGGAGTCGGCTACACCTTC. It encodes CASSLGGQGVGYTF. Full variable domain (missing parts from reference TRBV5-1 and TRBJ1-2): KAGVTQTPRYLIKTRGQQVTLSCSPISGHRSVSWYQQTPGQGLQFLFEYFSETQRNKGNFPGRFSGRQFSNSRSEMNVSTLELGDSALYLCASSLGGQGVGYTFGSGTRLTVV.

The chain has TRBV7-8 and TRBJ1-6; the D is unclear. The length of the CDR3 is 17 residues. Germline values: CDR1 SGHVS, CDR2 FQNEAQ. Trimming removed 10 bases from V and 6 bases from J, with 25 bases in between. CDR3 in DNA: TGTGCCACGACGAAGAAAAGAGGAGGGCACGGTAATTCACCCCTCCACTTT. It is translated as CATTKKRGGHGNSPLHF. Looking up the rest from reference TRBV7-8 and TRBJ1-6 gives the full variable domain: GAGVSQSPRYKVAKRGQDVALRCDPISGHVSLFWYQQALGQGPEFLTYFQNEAQLDKSGLPSDRFFAERPEGSVSTLKIQRTQQEDSAVYLCATTKKRGGHGNSPLHFGNGTRLTVT.

This clone occurred once. The rearrangement uses TRBV11-3 and TRBJ2-2; D unclear. The germline V gene encodes CDR1 SGHNT and CDR2 YENEEA. The CDR3 extends over 12 amino acids. Trimming stripped 4 bases from V and 7 bases from J, with 7 bases between. In nucleotides, the CDR3 is TGTGCCAGCAGCTCCCCTAGCGGGGAGCTGTTTTTT. Its translation is CASSSPSGELFF.

The chain carries TRBV13 and TRBJ1-2, with D perhaps TRBD1 (5 bases). Germline V gene data show CDR1 as PRHDT and CDR2 as FYEKMQ (reference sequence). The CDR3 is 14 residues long. Trimming removed 5 bases from V and 6 bases from J, with 16 bases in between. The DNA of the CDR3 is TGTGCCAGCAGCGTAGCAGGGTTACTTCATGGCTACACCTTC. It is translated as CASSVAGLLHGYTF.

The chain has TRBV6-1 and TRBJ1-5; D uncertain. CDR1 and CDR2 from the germline V gene are MNHNS and SASEGT. V dropped 2 bases and J dropped 0 bases, with 17 bases sitting between them. The CDR3 has 18 amino acids. The CDR3 region has the DNA TGTGCCAGCAGTGAATTGGCAGCCGTTGGGCATAGCAATCAGCCCCAGCATTTT. Protein: CASSELAAVGHSNQPQHF.

This chain joins TRBV19 and TRBJ2-2, with D unresolved. The V end was cut by 5 bases, the J end by 6 bases, with 13 bases between. CDR1 is LNHDA and CDR2 is SQIVND in the germline V gene (reference sequence). This CDR3 is built from 14 residues. The CDR3 DNA sequence: TGTGCCAGTAGTCCCGTCGAGGTTTCCGGGGAGCTGTTTTTT. This codes for CASSPVEVSGELFF.

This chain joins TRBV9 and TRBJ2-1; D call uncertain. The CDR3 extends over 15 amino acids. V was clipped by 3 bases and J by 4 bases, with 14 bases between them. CDR1 and CDR2 from the germline V gene are SGDLS and YYNGEE. For the CDR3, the DNA is TGTGCCAGCAGCGCCGGGTCACCGGGTTACAATGAGCAGTTCTTC. This gives the protein CASSAGSPGYNEQFF. Using reference TRBV9 and TRBJ2-1 for the parts outside the CDR3, the full variable domain is DSGVTQTPKHLITATGQRVTLRCSPRSGDLSVYWYQQSLDQGLQFLIQYYNGEERAKGNILERFSAQQFPDLHSELNLSSLELGDSALYFCASSAGSPGYNEQFFGPGTRLTVL.

J is TRBJ2-7 and V is TRBV19; no reliable D call. This CDR3 comprises 14 residues. Germline V CDR1 and CDR2: LNHDA, SQIVND (reference sequence). The germline V and J ends were trimmed by 11 bases and 6 bases, with 23 bases remaining between them. The CDR3 loop is CASSPRLENGEQYF. The CDR3 DNA reads TGTGCCTCCAGCCCGAGACTCGAAAACGGCGAGCAGTACTTC.

This chain links TRBV5-6 with TRBJ2-5, with D unresolved. CDR1 is SGHDT and CDR2 is YYEEEE in the germline V gene. The length of the CDR3 is 13 residues. Trimming took 0 bases from V and 5 from J, leaving 8 bases between them. As DNA, the CDR3 is TGTGCCAGCAGCTTGGCCCTGCGGGAGACCCAGTACTTC. Translation: CASSLALRETQYF. The full variable domain, rest sourced from reference TRBV5-6 and TRBJ2-5, is DAGVTQSPTHLIKTRGQQVTLRCSPKSGHDTVSWYQQALGQGPQFIFQYYEEEERQRGNFPDRFSGHQFPNYSSELNVNALLLGDSALYLCASSLALRETQYFGPGTRLLVL.

In its sample, this clone was seen once. This CDR3 is also generated by other DNA sequences in the sample. The chain joins TRBV5-1 to TRBJ1-1, with a tentative D call TRBD1 (5 bases). Germline CDR1 and CDR2: SGHRS and YFSETQ. The CDR3 is made up of 15 amino acids. V was shortened by 0 bases and J by 2 bases, with 11 bases between the two germline ends. CDR3 loop: CASSLGGQGNTEAFF. The CDR3 DNA reads TGCGCCAGCAGCTTGGGGGGTCAGGGTAACACTGAAGCTTTCTTT. The variable domain in full, with the rest retrieved from reference TRBV5-1 and TRBJ1-1, is KAGVTQTPRYLIKTRGQQVTLSCSPISGHRSVSWYQQTPGQGLQFLFEYFSETQRNKGNFPGRFSGRQFSNSRSEMNVSTLELGDSALYLCASSLGGQGNTEAFFGQGTRLTVV.

V gene TRBV19 combines with J gene TRBJ1-6; 9 bases align to TRBD1. V was clipped by 6 bases and J by 3 bases; unmatched bases: 0. CDR3 length: 14 amino acids. The V gene's germline CDR1 is LNHDA and CDR2 SQIVND (reference sequence). This CDR3 is CASRGQGYNSPLHF. In nucleotides, the CDR3 is TGTGCCAGTAGGGGACAGGGCTATAATTCACCCCTCCACTTT.

The chain has TRBV10-1 and TRBJ2-5; weak D call: TRBD2 (6 bases). Germline values: CDR1 WNHNN, CDR2 SYGVQD (reference sequence). V shed 0 bases and J shed 5 bases, with 10 bases lying between them. The CDR3 is 14 residues long. The CDR3 is CASSESTRGETQYF. The CDR3 DNA is TGCGCCAGCAGTGAGTCGACCCGGGGGGAGACCCAGTACTTC.

V gene TRBV4-3 combines with J gene TRBJ1-2; the D is unclear. There are 13 residues in the CDR3. Looked up from germline, CDR1 is LGHNA and CDR2 is YSLEER. Trimming left V 0 bases short and J 4 bases short, with 6 bases between. The CDR3 DNA follows: TGCGCCAGCAGCCAAGATACAGCCTATGGCTACACCTTC. Translation: CASSQDTAYGYTF.

The gene calls are TRBV5-4 and TRBJ1-2; TRBD1 matches at 9 bases. Germline CDR1 reads SGHNT; CDR2 reads YYREEE (reference sequence). Losses at the gene ends were 4 bases for V and 4 bases for J; bases not matched to a gene: 8. The CDR3 loop spans 15 amino acids. CDR3 amino acids: CASSRRTGDGYGYTF. The CDR3 nucleotides read TGTGCCAGCAGCCGGAGGACAGGGGACGGCTATGGCTACACCTTC.

The gene calls are TRBV23-1 and TRBJ2-1; the match to TRBD2 covers 9 bases. TRBV23-1 is an open reading frame whose function is uncertain. The length of the CDR3 is 16 residues. V trimming: 0 bases; J trimming: 4 bases; junction bases outside the gene matches: 4. This chain's CDR3 is CASSQSRRGGYNEQFF. The CDR3 nucleotides are TGCGCCAGCAGTCAATCTCGGCGGGGGGGATACAATGAGCAGTTCTTC.

J is TRBJ1-1 and V is TRBV18; possibly TRBD1 for D (6 bases). V gave up 1 base and J gave up 1 base, with 22 bases separating them. The CDR3 contains 19 residues. Per the germline V gene, CDR1 is KGHSH and CDR2 is LQKENI. CDR3 protein: CASSPRSTQGTWGNTEAFF. CDR3 nucleotide sequence: TGTGCCAGCTCACCACGGTCGACCCAGGGGACCTGGGGGAACACTGAAGCTTTCTTT.

This clone showed up just a few times. The genes are TRBV5-6 and TRBJ2-7; 8 bases map to TRBD1. The germline CDR1 and CDR2 sequences are SGHDT and YYEEEE. The CDR3 spans 14 residues. V shed 6 bases, J shed 6 bases, and the junction held 11 bases outside the gene matches. The CDR3 is CASTFRDRMVEQYF. In nucleotides, the CDR3 is TGTGCCAGCACCTTCAGGGACAGGATGGTCGAGCAGTACTTC.

The chain recombines TRBV4-2 with TRBJ1-3; 8 bases agree with TRBD1. The CDR3 spans 18 residues. Unmatched junction bases numbered 7, after V lost 0 bases and J lost 0 bases. CDR1 and CDR2 from the germline V gene are LGHNA and YNFKEQ. The CDR3, as DNA: TGTGCCAGCAGCCAAGAACGCCCGGGACAGGCCTCTGGAAACACCATATATTTT. Its translation: CASSQERPGQASGNTIYF.

The rearrangement links TRBV9 to TRBJ1-4; perhaps TRBD1 as D (5 bases). The CDR3 is 15 residues long. V gave up 0 bases and J gave up 6 bases, with 12 bases separating them. Per the germline V gene, CDR1 is SGDLS and CDR2 is YYNGEE. The CDR3 here is CASSVAGTVDEKLFF. The CDR3 DNA sequence: TGTGCCAGCAGCGTAGCAGGGACTGTGGATGAAAAACTGTTTTTT.

The chain uses TRBV19 and TRBJ1-1; tentative D call: TRBD1 (5 bases). Trimming removed 2 bases at V and 8 bases at J, with 12 bases between. The CDR3 covers 13 residues. CDR1 LNHDA and CDR2 SQIVND come from the germline V gene (reference sequence). For the CDR3, the DNA is TGTGCCAGTAGTATATTCGGAGGGGTCGAAGCTTTCTTT. Translating gives CASSIFGGVEAFF.

The chain uses TRBV7-9 and TRBJ1-1; 7 bases map to TRBD1. CDR1 is SEHNR and CDR2 is FQNEAQ in the germline V gene (reference sequence). The CDR3 length is 15 residues. V shed 5 bases and J 0 bases; nucleotides not matched to a gene: 6. The DNA for the CDR3 is TGTGCCAGCAGCCCCGGGACAGCAATGAACACTGAAGCTTTCTTT. Its translation is CASSPGTAMNTEAFF.

The chain is built from TRBV10-3 and TRBJ2-7; maybe TRBD2 (6 bases). The V gene lost 7 bases and the J gene lost 6 bases, with 13 bases spanning the gap. Germline-derived CDR1 and CDR2 are ENHRY and SYGVKD. The CDR3 sequence is 12 residues long. In nucleotides, the CDR3 is TGTGCCATCACCTCCGGAGGGGCCGAGCAGTACTTC. Its translation: CAITSGGAEQYF.

V gene TRBV7-2 combines with J gene TRBJ2-1; the D gene is possibly TRBD2 (6 bases). Deletions cut 5 bases from V and 0 bases from J, with 11 bases between. This CDR3 has 15 amino acids. Per germline, CDR1 SGHTA and CDR2 FQGNSA. In DNA, the CDR3 is TGTGCCAGCAGCCGACGGGAGAGCTCCTACAATGAGCAGTTCTTC. Protein: CASSRRESSYNEQFF.